The rows below give T cell receptor beta chains drawn from one sample of a study of T cell repertoires in cytomegalovirus infection. TCRdb re-called the reads with MiXCR, one entry per CDR3 protein. The sample includes about 51,000 distinct CDR3 sequences, around a fifth of them seen just once. Their recognized antigens are unknown. The specimen comprised CD8+ T cells from cultured PBMCs, sampled from culture after CMV antigen stimulation. These TCRs come from a human donor in good health (CMV status not recorded). Some clones in this sample may be carry-over from other donors' samples. Each CDR3 is given with its conserved first and last residue. The D gene is left open where the match is weak. A clone size is listed for some rows: how often the clone was seen (once, few, many), or a class if it is expanded.

. TRBJ2-7 TRBV27 few CASSLESGAYEQYF TGTGCCAGCAGTTTGGAAAGCGGAGCCTACGAGCAGTACTTC
TRBD1 TRBJ2-1 TRBV29-1 . CSVGTAYNEQFF TGCAGCGTCGGGACAGCCTACAATGAGCAGTTCTTC
TRBD1 TRBJ1-2 TRBV25-1 . CASSHDRDRVYGYTF TGTGCCAGCAGTCACGACCGGGACAGGGTATATGGCTACACCTTC
. TRBJ2-7 TRBV12-3/TRBV12-4 many CASSLGLAYEQYF TGTGCCAGCAGTTTAGGCCTAGCCTACGAGCAGTACTTC
. TRBJ1-1 TRBV19 . CASSMVGAANTEAFF TGTGCCAGTAGTATGGTGGGGGCGGCGAACACTGAAGCTTTCTTT
TRBD1 TRBJ1-5 TRBV7-2 . CASSPRDRTDQPQHF TGTGCCAGCAGCCCCCGGGACAGAACTGATCAGCCCCAGCATTTT
. TRBJ2-3 TRBV7-8 . CASIGPTDTQYF TGTGCCAGCATCGGCCCCACAGATACGCAGTATTTT
TRBD1 TRBJ2-2 TRBV5-6 few CASSLTGGIGELFF TGTGCCAGCAGCCTGACAGGGGGAATCGGGGAGCTGTTTTTT
. TRBJ2-5 TRBV28 . CASSPAVGGEETQYF TGTGCCAGCAGTCCCGCGGTGGGGGGAGAAGAGACCCAGTACTTC
. TRBJ2-4 TRBV4-2 many CASSQYRGNIQYF TGTGCCAGCAGCCAATACCGGGGAAACATTCAGTACTTC
. TRBJ1-1 TRBV12-3/TRBV12-4 . CASSFGTQGTEAFF TGTGCCAGCAGTTTCGGCACGCAGGGGACTGAAGCTTTCTTT
TRBD2 TRBJ2-7 TRBV7-2 . CASSLKLAGSTYEQYF TGTGCCAGCAGCTTAAAACTAGCGGGATCTACCTACGAGCAGTACTTC
TRBD2 TRBJ2-5 TRBV7-9 many CASSLAGEFEETQYF TGTGCCAGCAGCCTAGCGGGAGAGTTTGAAGAGACCCAGTACTTC
TRBD1 TRBJ1-1 TRBV5-1 few CASSLGPGTGDEAFF TGCGCCAGCAGCTTGGGCCCCGGGACAGGGGACGAAGCTTTCTTT
. TRBJ1-6 TRBV6-1 . CASSEGGRIGRRDNSPLHF TGTGCCAGCAGTGAAGGAGGTCGGATCGGCAGGCGTGATAATTCACCCCTCCACTTT
. TRBJ1-1 TRBV4-1 few CASSRKAGFEAFF TGCGCCAGCAGCCGAAAGGCTGGCTTTGAAGCTTTCTTT
. TRBJ2-1 TRBV27 . CASSLGSPSYNEQFF TGTGCCAGCAGTTTGGGGAGCCCCTCCTACAATGAGCAGTTCTTC
. TRBJ1-1 TRBV7-2 . CASSPDTPADTEAFF TGTGCCAGCAGCCCGGACACCCCAGCGGACACTGAAGCTTTCTTT
. TRBJ1-1 TRBV27 many CASSPTPRTIKAFF TGTGCCAGCAGTCCTACGCCGAGGACGATTAAAGCTTTCTTT
TRBD1 TRBJ2-7 TRBV19 few CASSLQGVSYEQYF TGTGCCAGTAGTCTTCAGGGGGTCTCCTACGAGCAGTACTTC
. TRBJ2-1 TRBV7-6 few CASSLGAEYNEQFF TGTGCCAGCAGCTTAGGGGCAGAATACAATGAGCAGTTCTTC
TRBD2 TRBJ2-5 TRBV5-4 many CASSLAGGSQETQYF TGTGCCAGCAGCTTAGCGGGGGGCTCCCAAGAGACCCAGTACTTC
. TRBJ1-1 TRBV7-3 many CASSLNGQSMNTEAFF TGTGCCAGCAGCTTAAACGGTCAAAGTATGAACACTGAAGCTTTCTTT
TRBD2 TRBJ2-5 TRBV28 few CASSDNTFGWTSGKETQYF TGTGCCAGCAGCGATAATACCTTCGGTTGGACTAGCGGGAAAGAGACCCAGTACTTC
. TRBJ2-1 TRBV24-1 many CATSDRTHWPDNEQFF TGTGCCACCAGTGACAGGACCCATTGGCCCGACAATGAGCAGTTCTTC
. TRBJ2-5 TRBV15 . CATSSILSGLETQYF TGTGCCACCAGCAGCATATTGAGCGGTCTGGAGACCCAGTACTTC
TRBD2 TRBJ2-7 TRBV6-6 . CASSPVGSGSPSPYEQYF TGTGCCAGCAGCCCCGTTGGTAGCGGGAGTCCCAGCCCCTACGAGCAGTACTTC
. TRBJ2-1 TRBV12-3/TRBV12-4 few CASSPSPRTEQFF TGTGCCAGCAGTCCGAGTCCGAGGACCGAGCAGTTCTTC
. TRBJ1-5 TRBV4-1 . CASSQWWGRQPQHF TGCGCCAGCAGCCAATGGTGGGGACGTCAGCCCCAGCATTTT
. TRBJ2-4 TRBV14 . CASSQRRWAKNIQYF TGTGCCAGCAGCCAACGGAGGTGGGCCAAAAACATTCAGTACTTC
. TRBJ1-1 TRBV11-2 few CASSSRGRTMNTEAFF TGTGCCAGCAGCTCGAGGGGACGGACTATGAACACTGAAGCTTTCTTT
TRBD1 TRBJ1-1 TRBV5-1 . CASSHGQGEAFF TGCGCCAGCAGCCATGGACAGGGTGAAGCTTTCTTT
. TRBJ2-5 TRBV13 . CASSPLGAAQETQYF TGTGCCAGCAGCCCACTGGGGGCAGCACAAGAGACCCAGTACTTC
TRBD1 TRBJ1-5 TRBV7-2 . CASSLSGTGNLQHF TGTGCCAGCAGCTTATCCGGGACAGGGAATCTACAGCATTTT
TRBD1 TRBJ1-5 TRBV12-3/TRBV12-4 . CASTPGGLNQPQHF TGTGCCAGCACCCCAGGGGGCCTCAATCAGCCCCAGCATTTT
. TRBJ1-1 TRBV4-1 . CASSHGPKNTEAFF TGCGCCAGCAGCCACGGACCGAAGAACACTGAAGCTTTCTTT
. TRBJ1-2 TRBV24-1 . CATSDDSLDHYGYTF TGTGCCACCAGTGACGACAGCCTAGATCACTATGGCTACACCTTC
. TRBJ2-7 TRBV7-4 . CASSPSTPDLSSYEQYF TGTGCCAGCAGCCCATCCACCCCCGACTTGTCCTCCTACGAGCAGTACTTC
. TRBJ2-5 TRBV7-9 . CASSPGVDRPYQETQYF TGTGCCAGCAGCCCCGGTGTGGACCGACCTTACCAAGAGACCCAGTACTTC
. TRBJ1-2 TRBV28 few CASSLPDGNYGYTF TGTGCCAGCAGTTTGCCCGACGGTAACTATGGCTACACCTTC
. TRBJ1-5 TRBV2 few CASSSGRASNQPQHF TGTGCCAGCTCGTCCGGGAGAGCTAGCAATCAGCCCCAGCATTTT
. TRBJ2-2 TRBV7-2 once CASSFLIGDGELFF TGTGCCAGCAGCTTTCTAATCGGTGACGGGGAGCTGTTTTTT
TRBD1 TRBJ2-3 TRBV7-6 . CASSFRDRGQDTQYF TGTGCCAGCAGCTTTCGGGACAGGGGGCAAGATACGCAGTATTTT
. TRBJ1-1 TRBV7-8 few CASSLGTAIINTEAFF TGTGCCAGCAGCTTAGGGACAGCTATAATAAACACTGAAGCTTTCTTT